This TCR beta chain was obtained from a study of cytomegalovirus exposure and HLA in healthy donors. The table lists this clone with a few counts. Antigen: not known. Per germline, CDR1 SEHNR and CDR2 FQNEAQ (reference sequence). The CDR3 runs to 15 residues. Trimming removed 3 bases at V and 9 bases at J, with 18 bases between. Study-level results: As a later analysis showed, a missense DCLRE1C variant was linked to trimming of TCR beta V- and J-genes. Several top significant clusters appeared, in a later analysis, to be linked to common viral pathogens. Donor immune exposure was known only as CMV serostatus.

The PCR made use of 60 Vbeta and 13 Jbeta primers. Clones were sequenced by immunoSEQ multiplex PCR, and TCRdb holds only the in-frame ones, with some missing. The sample consists of 100,000 to 120,000 clones, around four fifths of them appearing once. Nominal health characterized the donors when sampled, though unrecorded immune exposures were likely. Sequenced input: PBMCs. The clonotype comes from a woman aged 55 to 70 in good health and CMV-seropositive. The gene calls are TRBV7-9 and TRBJ2-1, with D perhaps matching TRBD1 (5 bases). This CDR3 reads CASSFQQSNQGEQFF. DNA for the CDR3: TGTGCCAGCAGCTTCCAACAATCAAATCAGGGTGAGCAGTTCTTC.